This T cell receptor (beta chain) is from a study of CD8+ T cells in alopecia areata. Findings and limits, study-wide: Alphabeta T cells residing in normal skin are also sequenced in scalp samples.

A note on this clone: Antigen: not known.

Reverse transcribed after extraction, RNA yielded cDNA as the sequencing template. Only in-frame clones appear in the TCRdb table, and some are missing; sequencing was by immunoSEQ multiplex PCR. The sample lists about 150,000 clones; roughly 53% were seen once. Germline assignment: CDR1 SGHRS and CDR2 YFSETQ. Between the trimmed V and J ends, which lost 0 bases and 2 bases, there was a span of 9 bases. This CDR3 comprises 16 residues. The origin of this receptor is a human donor with alopecia areata. This chain links TRBV5-1 with TRBJ2-6, with unresolved D. The sequences come from CD4+ T cells sorted from blood, collected at week 0. The CDR3 DNA reads TGCGCCAGCAGCTTGGCTGGGATCCCTGGGGCCAACGTCCTGACTTTC. Residues: CASSLAGIPGANVLTF.